The sequence of this T cell receptor (beta chain) was determined in a study of T cell repertoires in cytomegalovirus infection. Overall study: Evidence of both CMV infection and a matching HLA type came from public TCR beta signatures.

Comment on this clonotype: Its target is unknown.

Trimming took 4 bases from V and 3 from J; bases not matched to a gene: 9. The germline V gene encodes CDR1 SGHDT and CDR2 YYEEEE. This CDR3 contains 15 residues. The study's findings and limits: Ex vivo responses were dominated by HLA-C-restricted CMV-specific TCR beta clonotypes. Cumulative frequency of public TCR beta families picked out carriers of CMV plus the relevant HLA.

TCRdb called the reads again in MiXCR, with one record for every CDR3 protein. The data show 250,000 or so distinct CDR3 sequences, about a sixth seen once. The sequenced sample was CD8+ T cells from PBMCs. The receptor was isolated from a human donor in good health (CMV status not recorded). Some clones in this sample may be carry-over from other donors' samples. The rearrangement links TRBV5-6 to TRBJ2-7; TRBD2 agrees at 8 bases. CDR3 sequence (DNA): TGTGCCAGCAGCCGGATCGGGGGGGTCGGCTACGAGCAGTACTTC. Translating it yields CASSRIGGVGYEQYF.